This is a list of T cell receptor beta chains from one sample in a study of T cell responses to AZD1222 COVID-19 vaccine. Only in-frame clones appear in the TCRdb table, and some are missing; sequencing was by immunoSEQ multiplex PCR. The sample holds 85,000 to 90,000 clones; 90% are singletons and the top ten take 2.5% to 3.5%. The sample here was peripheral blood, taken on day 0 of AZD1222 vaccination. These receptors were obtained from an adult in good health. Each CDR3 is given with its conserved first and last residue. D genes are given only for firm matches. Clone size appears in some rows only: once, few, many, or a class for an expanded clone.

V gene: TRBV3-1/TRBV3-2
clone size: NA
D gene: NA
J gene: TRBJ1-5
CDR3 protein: CASSQQTGPNQPQHF
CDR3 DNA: TGTGCCAGCAGCCAACAAACGGGGCCAAATCAGCCCCAGCATTTT

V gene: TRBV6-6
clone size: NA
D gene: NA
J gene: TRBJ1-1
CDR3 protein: CASSYGRGMNTEAFF
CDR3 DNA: TGTGCCAGCAGTTACGGGCGAGGAATGAACACTGAAGCTTTCTTT

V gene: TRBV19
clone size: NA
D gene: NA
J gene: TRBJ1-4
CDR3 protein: CASRLPGGSDEKLFF
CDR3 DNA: TGTGCCAGTAGATTGCCGGGAGGGTCGGATGAAAAACTGTTTTTT

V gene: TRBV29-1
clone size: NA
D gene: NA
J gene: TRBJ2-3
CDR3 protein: CSAVPGADTQYF
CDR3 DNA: TGCAGCGCCGTCCCGGGGGCAGATACGCAGTATTTT

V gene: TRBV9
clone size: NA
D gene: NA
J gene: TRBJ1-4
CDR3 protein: CASSARGVTNEKLFF
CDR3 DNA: TGTGCCAGCAGCGCACGAGGGGTTACTAATGAAAAACTGTTTTTT

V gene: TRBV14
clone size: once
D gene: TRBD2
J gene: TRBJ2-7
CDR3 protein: CASSQDLPSGRDYEQYF
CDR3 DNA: TGTGCCAGCAGCCAAGATCTCCCTAGCGGGAGAGACTACGAGCAGTACTTC

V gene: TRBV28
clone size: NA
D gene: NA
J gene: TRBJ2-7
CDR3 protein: CASLPSGDDYEQYF
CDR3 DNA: TGTGCCAGCCTCCCGTCGGGCGATGACTACGAGCAGTACTTC

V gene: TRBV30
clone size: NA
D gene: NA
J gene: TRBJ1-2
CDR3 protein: CAWSVAAALDGYTF
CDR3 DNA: TGTGCCTGGAGTGTGGCAGCCGCCCTTGATGGCTACACCTTC

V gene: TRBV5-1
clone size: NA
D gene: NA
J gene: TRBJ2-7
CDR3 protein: CASSLASGGNLEQYF
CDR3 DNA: TGCGCCAGCAGCTTGGCTTCAGGGGGGAACCTTGAGCAGTACTTC

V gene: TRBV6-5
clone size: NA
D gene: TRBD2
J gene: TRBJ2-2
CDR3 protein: CASSYGGSTIRELFF
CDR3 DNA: TGTGCCAGCAGTTATGGCGGGAGTACTATCAGGGAGCTGTTTTTT

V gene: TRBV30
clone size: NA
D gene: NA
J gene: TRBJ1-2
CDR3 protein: CAWSIGLPNYGYTF
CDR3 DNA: TGTGCCTGGAGTATCGGCCTTCCAAACTATGGCTACACCTTC

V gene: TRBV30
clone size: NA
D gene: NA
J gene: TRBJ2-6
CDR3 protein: CAWSKTGSGANVLTF
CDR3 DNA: TGTGCCTGGAGTAAAACAGGGTCTGGGGCCAACGTCCTGACTTTC

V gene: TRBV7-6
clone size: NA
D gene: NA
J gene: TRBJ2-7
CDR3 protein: CASSLYAPASSSYEQYF
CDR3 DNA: TGTGCCAGCAGCTTATACGCCCCTGCCAGCAGCTCCTACGAGCAGTACTTC

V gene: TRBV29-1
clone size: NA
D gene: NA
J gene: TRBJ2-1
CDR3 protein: CSVDGIYNEQFF
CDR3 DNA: TGCAGCGTTGACGGGATTTACAATGAGCAGTTCTTC

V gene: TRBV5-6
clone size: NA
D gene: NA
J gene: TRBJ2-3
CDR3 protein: CASSLSGPTVGGDTQYF
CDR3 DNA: TGTGCCAGCAGCTTAAGCGGGCCTACGGTGGGGGGAGATACGCAGTATTTT

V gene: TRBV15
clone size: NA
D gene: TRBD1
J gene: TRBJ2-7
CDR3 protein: CATSRDRGLYEQYF
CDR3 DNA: TGTGCCACCAGCAGGGACAGGGGGCTCTACGAGCAGTACTTC

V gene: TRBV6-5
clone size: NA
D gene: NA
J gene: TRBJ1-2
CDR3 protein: CASSSRDQDHYGYTF
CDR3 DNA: TGTGCCAGCAGTTCCCGGGACCAGGACCACTATGGCTACACCTTC

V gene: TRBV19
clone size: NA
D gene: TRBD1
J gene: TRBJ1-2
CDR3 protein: CASSINRPGQNYGYTF
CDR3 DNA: TGTGCCAGTAGTATAAATAGGCCGGGACAGAACTATGGCTACACCTTC

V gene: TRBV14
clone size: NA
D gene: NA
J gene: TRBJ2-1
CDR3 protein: CASKRGGQSSYNEQFF
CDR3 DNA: TGTGCCAGCAAACGGGGGGGACAGAGCTCCTACAATGAGCAGTTCTTC

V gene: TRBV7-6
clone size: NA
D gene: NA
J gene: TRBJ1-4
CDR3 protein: CASRLGAADNEKLFF
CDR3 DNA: TGTGCCAGCCGGCTTGGGGCAGCTGATAATGAAAAACTGTTTTTT

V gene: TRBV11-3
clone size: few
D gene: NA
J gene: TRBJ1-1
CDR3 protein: CASSFGGDEAFF
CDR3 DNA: TGTGCCAGCAGCTTCGGGGGCGATGAAGCTTTCTTT

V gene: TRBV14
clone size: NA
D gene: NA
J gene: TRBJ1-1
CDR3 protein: CASSQVVGEAFF
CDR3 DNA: TGTGCCAGCAGCCAAGTTGTTGGTGAAGCTTTCTTT

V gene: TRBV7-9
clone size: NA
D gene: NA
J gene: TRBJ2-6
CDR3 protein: CASSFQSGANVLTF
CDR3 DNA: TGTGCCAGCAGCTTCCAATCTGGGGCCAACGTCCTGACTTTC

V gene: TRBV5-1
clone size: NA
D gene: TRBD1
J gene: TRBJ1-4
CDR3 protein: CASSSGDRVGEKLFF
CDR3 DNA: TGCGCCAGCAGCTCCGGGGACAGGGTCGGGGAAAAACTGTTTTTT

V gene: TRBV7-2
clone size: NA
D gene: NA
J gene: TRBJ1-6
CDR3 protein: CASRAAAGVGNSPLHF
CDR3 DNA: TGTGCCAGCAGGGCCGCCGCTGGGGTGGGAAATTCACCCCTCCACTTT

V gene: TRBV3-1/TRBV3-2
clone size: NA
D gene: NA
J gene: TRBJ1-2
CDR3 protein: CASSPSLGNGYTF
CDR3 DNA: TGTGCCAGCAGCCCCTCCTTGGGGAACGGCTACACCTTC

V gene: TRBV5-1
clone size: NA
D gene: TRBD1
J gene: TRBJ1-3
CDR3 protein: CASSLGGQSSGNTIYF
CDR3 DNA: TGCGCCAGCAGCTTGGGGGGACAGAGCTCTGGAAACACCATATATTTT

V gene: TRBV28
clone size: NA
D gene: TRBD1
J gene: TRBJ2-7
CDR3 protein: CATKLDRVGEQYF
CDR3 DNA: TGTGCCACCAAACTCGACAGGGTGGGAGAGCAGTACTTC

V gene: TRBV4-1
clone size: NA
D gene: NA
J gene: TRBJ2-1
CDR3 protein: CASSQRASYNEQFF
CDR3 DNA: TGCGCCAGCAGCCAAAGGGCCTCTTACAATGAGCAGTTCTTC

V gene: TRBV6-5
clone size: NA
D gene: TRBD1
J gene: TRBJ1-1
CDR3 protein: CASSPWTGTNTEAFF
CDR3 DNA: TGTGCCAGCAGTCCTTGGACAGGCACGAACACTGAAGCTTTCTTT

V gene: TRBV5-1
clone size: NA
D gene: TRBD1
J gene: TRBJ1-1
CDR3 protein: CASSTGQGHLNTEAFF
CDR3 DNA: TGCGCCAGCAGCACGGGACAGGGACATTTGAACACTGAAGCTTTCTTT

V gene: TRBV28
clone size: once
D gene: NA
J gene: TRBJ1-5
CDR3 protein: CASSPGAGFIQPQHF
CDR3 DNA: TGTGCCAGCAGCCCTGGGGCAGGGTTTATTCAGCCCCAGCATTTT

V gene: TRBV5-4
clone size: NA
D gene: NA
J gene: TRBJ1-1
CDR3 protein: CASSLGPAEAFF
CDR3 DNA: TGTGCCAGCAGCTTGGGGCCCGCCGAAGCTTTCTTT

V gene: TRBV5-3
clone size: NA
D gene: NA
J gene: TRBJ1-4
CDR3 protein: CARSRRVGVYKLFF
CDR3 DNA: TGTGCCAGAAGTCGTCGGGTAGGGGTATACAAACTGTTTTTT

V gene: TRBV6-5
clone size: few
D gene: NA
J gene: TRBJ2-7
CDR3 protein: CASQDSLEHEQYF
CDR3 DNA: TGTGCCAGCCAAGACAGTCTCGAACACGAGCAGTACTTC

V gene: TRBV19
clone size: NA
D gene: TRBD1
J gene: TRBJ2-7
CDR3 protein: CASSIKPPGTGGYEQYF
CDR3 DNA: TGTGCCAGTAGTATCAAACCCCCGGGGACAGGGGGCTACGAGCAGTACTTC

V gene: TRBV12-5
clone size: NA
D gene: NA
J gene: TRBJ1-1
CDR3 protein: CASGLENTEAFF
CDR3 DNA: TGTGCTAGTGGTTTGGAGAACACTGAAGCTTTCTTT

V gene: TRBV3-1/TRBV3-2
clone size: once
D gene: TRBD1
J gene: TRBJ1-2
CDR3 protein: CASSPNTGGLGYTF
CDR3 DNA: TGTGCCAGCAGCCCAAACACAGGGGGGTTAGGCTACACCTTC

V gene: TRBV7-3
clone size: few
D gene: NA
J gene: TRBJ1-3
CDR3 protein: CASSPDSGNTIYF
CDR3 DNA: TGTGCCAGCAGCCCGGACAGTGGAAACACCATATATTTT

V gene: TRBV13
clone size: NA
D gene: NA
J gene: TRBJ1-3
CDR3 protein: CASRWGFSGNTIYF
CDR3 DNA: TGTGCCAGCAGATGGGGGTTCTCTGGAAACACCATATATTTT

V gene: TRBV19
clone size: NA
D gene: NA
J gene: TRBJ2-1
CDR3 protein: CASSSSWGLYNEQFF
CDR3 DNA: TGTGCCAGTAGTTCCTCGTGGGGCCTATACAATGAGCAGTTCTTC

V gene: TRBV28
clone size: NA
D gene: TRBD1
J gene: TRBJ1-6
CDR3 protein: CASSLSSGGYNSPLHF
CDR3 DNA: TGTGCCAGCAGTTTGTCGTCAGGGGGCTATAATTCACCCCTCCACTTT